The rows below give T cell receptor beta chains drawn from one sample of a study of CD4 T cells in relation to SARS-CoV-2 and coronaviruses. Only in-frame clones appear in the TCRdb table, and some are missing; sequencing was by immunoSEQ multiplex PCR. Among 10,000 or so clones listed, around 87% were seen once. Sequencing used naive CD4+ T cells from PBMCs. The source is an adult with COVID-19. Both conserved end residues are part of each CDR3. A D gene is named only where the DNA matches it firmly. Clone size is stated in some rows and not others, as once, few, many or a class when expanded.

d_gene,abundance,len,j_gene,v_gene,CDR3aa,CDR3nt
TRBD1,-,14,TRBJ2-2,TRBV30,CAWNSGQATGELFF,TGTGCCTGGAATTCGGGACAGGCCACCGGGGAGCTGTTTTTT
TRBD1,-,16,TRBJ1-3,TRBV7-2,CASSQDGGGRGNTIYF,TGTGCCAGCAGCCAAGATGGGGGAGGCAGGGGGAACACCATATATTTT
-,-,15,TRBJ2-5,TRBV7-7,CASSQGGAHEETQYF,TGTGCTAGCAGCCAGGGCGGGGCCCATGAAGAGACCCAGTACTTC
TRBD1,-,15,TRBJ1-5,TRBV25-1,CASSAQDRGGQPQHF,TGTGCCAGCAGTGCCCAGGACAGGGGGGGGCAGCCCCAGCATTTT
TRBD1,once,18,TRBJ1-5,TRBV6-1,CASSEARRTGWGNQPQHF,TGTGCCAGCAGTGAAGCGCGAAGGACAGGGTGGGGCAATCAGCCCCAGCATTTT
-,-,14,TRBJ1-1,TRBV28,CASIGGGLPAEAFF,TGTGCCAGCATAGGGGGGGGGCTCCCCGCCGAAGCTTTCTTT
TRBD1,-,15,TRBJ2-3,TRBV11-2,CASRTPGQGTDTQYF,TGTGCCAGCAGAACCCCGGGACAGGGCACAGATACGCAGTATTTT
-,once,14,TRBJ1-5,TRBV28,CASRLEQSNQPQHF,TGTGCCAGCAGGTTGGAACAGAGCAATCAGCCCCAGCATTTT
-,-,18,TRBJ2-1,TRBV11-3,CASSLGATPSLSYNEQFF,TGTGCCAGCAGCTTGGGGGCGACACCCTCCCTAAGTTACAATGAGCAGTTCTTC
-,-,15,TRBJ1-2,TRBV11-3,CASSLGGEALYGYTF,TGTGCCAGCAGCTTAGGGGGCGAGGCCCTCTATGGCTACACCTTC
TRBD1,-,17,TRBJ1-5,TRBV4-2,CASSLGQAVPTGQPQHF,TGTGCCAGCAGCCTCGGACAGGCAGTGCCCACCGGTCAGCCCCAGCATTTT
-,-,18,TRBJ1-2,TRBV21-1,CASSGTFYRDLANYGYTF,TGTGCCAGCAGCGGTACTTTTTACAGAGATTTAGCTAACTATGGCTACACCTTC
-,-,17,TRBJ2-6,TRBV7-9,CASSLRAGRSGANVLTF,TGTGCCAGCAGCTTAAGGGCAGGACGCTCTGGGGCCAACGTCCTGACTTTC
-,-,16,TRBJ2-3,TRBV2,CASRGPSSDSTDTQYF,TGTGCCAGCAGGGGCCCCTCTAGCGACAGCACAGATACGCAGTATTTT
TRBD2,once,14,TRBJ2-7,TRBV10-3,CAISRGGGDYEQYF,TGTGCCATCAGTCGGGGGGGCGGGGACTACGAGCAGTACTTC
-,once,14,TRBJ2-3,TRBV10-1,CASSEWPTTDTQYF,TGCGCCAGCAGTGAGTGGCCCACCACAGATACGCAGTATTTT
-,-,13,TRBJ2-2,TRBV11-3,CASAALNTGELFF,TGTGCCAGCGCCGCGCTTAACACCGGGGAGCTGTTTTTT
TRBD1,-,16,TRBJ1-2,TRBV6-5,CASSYPPGQGADGYTF,TGTGCCAGCAGTTACCCGCCGGGACAGGGGGCGGATGGCTACACCTTC
TRBD1,few,18,TRBJ2-2,TRBV6-6,CASSQRTGGVGATGELFF,TGTGCCAGCAGTCAAAGGACAGGGGGTGTAGGGGCAACCGGGGAGCTGTTTTTT
TRBD1,-,16,TRBJ1-5,TRBV19,CATRTGYHGVELPQHF,TGTGCCACCAGGACAGGATATCATGGAGTCGAGTTGCCCCAGCATTTT
TRBD1,-,16,TRBJ1-4,TRBV9,CASSAGTGVQYEKLFF,TGTGCCAGCAGCGCTGGGACAGGAGTTCAATATGAAAAACTGTTTTTT
-,-,13,TRBJ2-7,TRBV5-1,CASSSTTDYEQYF,TGCGCCAGCAGCTCGACCACAGATTACGAGCAGTACTTC
-,-,14,TRBJ1-3,TRBV28,CASSRGGTGNTIYF,TGTGCCAGCAGCCGAGGGGGAACGGGAAACACCATATATTTT
TRBD1,-,15,TRBJ2-2,TRBV7-9,CASYGQGANTGELFF,TGTGCCAGCTACGGACAGGGAGCGAACACCGGGGAGCTGTTTTTT
-,-,14,TRBJ1-1,TRBV11-1,CASSLGPKSIEAFF,TGTGCCAGCAGCTTAGGTCCGAAGTCAATTGAAGCTTTCTTT
-,-,15,TRBJ2-1,TRBV6-5,CASSYLRPEDNEQFF,TGTGCCAGCAGTTATCTCCGCCCAGAGGACAATGAGCAGTTCTTC
-,-,16,TRBJ2-2,TRBV5-1,CASSLRRGQNTGELFF,TGCGCCAGCAGCTTAAGACGGGGCCAGAACACCGGGGAGCTGTTTTTT
-,-,13,TRBJ2-4,TRBV5-1,CASSFGLRDIQYF,TGCGCCAGCAGCTTCGGGCTGAGGGACATTCAGTACTTC
-,-,15,TRBJ1-4,TRBV7-3,CASSSGHSPNEKLFF,TGTGCCAGCAGTTCAGGACATTCCCCTAATGAAAAACTGTTTTTT
TRBD1,once,15,TRBJ2-1,TRBV19,CASRRQGVLINEQFF,TGTGCCAGTAGACGACAGGGGGTTCTTATCAATGAGCAGTTCTTC
-,few,14,TRBJ1-1,TRBV30,CAWSVTGPATEAFF,TGTGCCTGGAGTGTAACAGGACCAGCCACTGAAGCTTTCTTT
TRBD1,few,14,TRBJ2-1,TRBV27,CASARTGLDNEQFF,TGTGCCAGCGCCCGGACAGGGCTAGACAATGAGCAGTTCTTC
-,-,14,TRBJ2-2,TRBV5-1,CASRVQGYTGELFF,TGCGCCAGCAGAGTTCAGGGATACACCGGGGAGCTGTTTTTT
-,once,14,TRBJ1-6,TRBV10-2,CASREAGENSPLHF,TGCGCCAGCAGAGAGGCAGGCGAAAATTCACCCCTCCACTTT
TRBD1,-,14,TRBJ2-7,TRBV27,CASSSDRGLGEQYF,TGTGCCAGCAGTTCCGACAGGGGCTTAGGCGAGCAGTACTTC
TRBD1,few,15,TRBJ1-5,TRBV3-1/TRBV3-2,CASSPGGGLSQPQHF,TGTGCCAGCAGCCCAGGGGGAGGGTTGAGTCAGCCCCAGCATTTT
-,-,15,TRBJ1-1,TRBV18,CASSPRGAGDTEAFF,TGTGCCAGCTCACCAAGGGGGGCAGGGGACACTGAAGCTTTCTTT
-,-,15,TRBJ2-7,TRBV25-1,CASSIPGPRSHEQYF,TGTGCCAGCAGTATCCCAGGGCCCCGTTCCCACGAGCAGTACTTC
-,-,14,TRBJ2-2,TRBV12-1,CASSSGARTGELFF,TGTGCCAGCAGTTCTGGGGCGCGGACCGGGGAGCTGTTTTTT
TRBD2,once,18,TRBJ2-5,TRBV7-2,CASSLVGAIAGPQETQYF,TGTGCCAGCAGCTTAGTTGGTGCGATAGCGGGGCCCCAAGAGACCCAGTACTTC
-,-,9,TRBJ1-2,TRBV20-1,CSAKDSLTF,TGCAGTGCCAAGGACAGCCTAACCTTC
TRBD1,-,12,TRBJ1-4,TRBV5-6,CASSLRGEKLFF,TGTGCCAGCAGCCTCAGGGGGGAAAAACTGTTTTTT
-,-,14,TRBJ1-2,TRBV29-1,CSVGGGGRNYGYTF,TGCAGCGTTGGGGGTGGAGGGAGAAACTATGGCTACACCTTC
TRBD2,-,15,TRBJ2-2,TRBV11-1,CASSFGGTNTGELFF,TGTGCCAGCAGCTTCGGGGGGACGAACACCGGGGAGCTGTTTTTT
-,-,14,TRBJ2-7,TRBV2,CASSLYRVTGEQYF,TGTGCCAGCAGTTTATACAGGGTTACGGGCGAGCAGTACTTC